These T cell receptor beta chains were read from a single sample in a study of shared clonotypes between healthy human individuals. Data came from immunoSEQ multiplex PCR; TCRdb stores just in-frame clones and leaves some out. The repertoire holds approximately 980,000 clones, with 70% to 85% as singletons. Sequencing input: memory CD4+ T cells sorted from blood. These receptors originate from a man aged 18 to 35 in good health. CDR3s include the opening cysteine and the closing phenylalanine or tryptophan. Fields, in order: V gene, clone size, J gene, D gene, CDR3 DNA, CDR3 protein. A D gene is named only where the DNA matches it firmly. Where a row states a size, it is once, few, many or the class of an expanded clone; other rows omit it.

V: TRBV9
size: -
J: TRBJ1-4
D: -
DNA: TGTGCCAGCAGCCCCCTCGGGACGCCGGGAGGGGAAAAACTGTTTTTT
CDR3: CASSPLGTPGGEKLFF

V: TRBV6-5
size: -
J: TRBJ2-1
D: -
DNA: TGTGCCAGCAGCCGCAGGGTAGGGTCATCAAATGAGCAGTTCTTC
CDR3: CASSRRVGSSNEQFF

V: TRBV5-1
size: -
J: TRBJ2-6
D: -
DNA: TGCGCCAGCAGCACCGGGACACAGTCTGGGGCCAACGTCCTGACTTTC
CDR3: CASSTGTQSGANVLTF

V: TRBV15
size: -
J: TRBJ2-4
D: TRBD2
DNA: TGTGCCACCAGCCTCTCGACTAGCCCCAGCCAAAACATTCAGTACTTC
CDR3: CATSLSTSPSQNIQYF

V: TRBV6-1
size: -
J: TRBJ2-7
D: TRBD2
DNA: TGTGCCAGCAGAACCCGGGAGGGCCCCCGCGAGCAGTACTTC
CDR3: CASRTREGPREQYF

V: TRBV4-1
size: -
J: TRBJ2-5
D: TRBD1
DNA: TGCGCCAGCAGCCTCGGACAGGGGTACAACCAAGAGACCCAGTACTTC
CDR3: CASSLGQGYNQETQYF

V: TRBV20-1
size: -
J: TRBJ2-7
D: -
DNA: TGCAGTGCTGGCTACTACGAGCAGTACTTC
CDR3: CSAGYYEQYF

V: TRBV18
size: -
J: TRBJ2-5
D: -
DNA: TGTGCCAGCTCACCCGGACCCTCATCCGACCGGTACATGGCCCAGTACTTC
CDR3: CASSPGPSSDRYMAQYF

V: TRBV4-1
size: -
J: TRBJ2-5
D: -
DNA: TGCGCCAGCAGCCAAGAATCGGGAGCGGACCAAGAGACCCAGTACTTC
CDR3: CASSQESGADQETQYF

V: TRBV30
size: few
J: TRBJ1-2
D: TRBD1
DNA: TGTGCCTGGAGTATGAACAGGGGGTTGGGAGGCTACACCTTC
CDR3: CAWSMNRGLGGYTF

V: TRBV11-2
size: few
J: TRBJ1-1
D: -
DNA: TGTGCCAGCAGCTTAGCTTTTCAGAACACTGAAGCTTTCTTT
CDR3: CASSLAFQNTEAFF

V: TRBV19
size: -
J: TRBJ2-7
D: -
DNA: TGTGCCAGTAGTATAAAGGGTTCCACCAACGAGCAGTACTTC
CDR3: CASSIKGSTNEQYF

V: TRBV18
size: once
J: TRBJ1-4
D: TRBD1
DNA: TGTGCCAGCTCCTTACAGGGGGCGATGGGCGAAAAACTGTTTTTT
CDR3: CASSLQGAMGEKLFF

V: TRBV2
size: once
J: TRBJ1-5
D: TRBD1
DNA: TGTGCCAGCAGGAAGGGACAGGGTAATCAGCCCCAGCATTTT
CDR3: CASRKGQGNQPQHF

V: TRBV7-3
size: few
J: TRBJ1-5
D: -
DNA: TGTGCCAGCAGCTTCGGGGATAATCAGCCCCAGCATTTT
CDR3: CASSFGDNQPQHF

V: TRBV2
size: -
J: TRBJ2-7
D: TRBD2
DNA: TGTGCCAGCATGGCTAGCGGGAGCTCCTACGAGCAGTACTTC
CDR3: CASMASGSSYEQYF

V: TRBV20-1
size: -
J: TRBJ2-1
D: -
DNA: TGCAGTGCCCACATGAATGAGCAGTTCTTC
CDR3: CSAHMNEQFF

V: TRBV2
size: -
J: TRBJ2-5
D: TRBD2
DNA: TGTGCCAGCGCGGGAGGGCAAGAGACCCAGTACTTC
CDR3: CASAGGQETQYF

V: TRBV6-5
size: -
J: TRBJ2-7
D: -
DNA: TGTGCCAGCAGTTACAAGTGGCAGTCCTACGAGCAGTACTTC
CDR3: CASSYKWQSYEQYF

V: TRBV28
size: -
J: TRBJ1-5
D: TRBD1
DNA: TGTGCCAGCAGTTTGGCGACCAGGGGGGTTCAGCCCCAGCATTTT
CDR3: CASSLATRGVQPQHF

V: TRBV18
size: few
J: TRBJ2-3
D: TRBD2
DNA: TGTGCCAGCTCACCACCGGGACTAGCAGCCACAGATACGCAGTATTTT
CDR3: CASSPPGLAATDTQYF

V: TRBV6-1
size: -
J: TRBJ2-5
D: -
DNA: TGTGCCAGCAGTGATAGTCGGGCGGGAAACACCCAGTACTTC
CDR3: CASSDSRAGNTQYF

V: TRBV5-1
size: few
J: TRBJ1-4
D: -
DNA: TGCGCCAGCAGCCCGGACAGAGATGAAAAACTGTTTTTT
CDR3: CASSPDRDEKLFF

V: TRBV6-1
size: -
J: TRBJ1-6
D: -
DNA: TGTGCCAGCAGTGAAGAGGGGGGCAGCTCCTATAATTCACCCCTCCACTTT
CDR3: CASSEEGGSSYNSPLHF

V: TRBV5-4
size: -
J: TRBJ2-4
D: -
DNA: TGTGCCAGCAGCTCAAAAAACATTCAGTACTTC
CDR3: CASSSKNIQYF

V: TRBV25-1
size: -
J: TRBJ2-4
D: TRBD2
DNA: TGTGCCAGCAGTCCTTCTGCGGGGAGGGACAACATTCAGTACTTC
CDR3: CASSPSAGRDNIQYF

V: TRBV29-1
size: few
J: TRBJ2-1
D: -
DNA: TGCAGCGTTGGGGTCTCCCAGGGAAATGAGCAGTTCTTC
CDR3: CSVGVSQGNEQFF

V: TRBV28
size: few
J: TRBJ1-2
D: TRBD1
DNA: TGTGCCAGCAGTTCCGGACAGGGCAGGGGCTACACCTTC
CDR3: CASSSGQGRGYTF

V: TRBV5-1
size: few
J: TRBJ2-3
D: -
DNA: TGCGCCAGCAGCTTGGGGCAGGGGACTACAGATACGCAGTATTTT
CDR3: CASSLGQGTTDTQYF

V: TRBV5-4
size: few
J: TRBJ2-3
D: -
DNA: TGTGCCAGCAGCTTGGAGAGAACAGATACGCAGTATTTT
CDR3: CASSLERTDTQYF

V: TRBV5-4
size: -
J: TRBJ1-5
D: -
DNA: TGTGCCAGCAGCTGGGGGGTTGCTCAGCCCCAGCATTTT
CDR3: CASSWGVAQPQHF

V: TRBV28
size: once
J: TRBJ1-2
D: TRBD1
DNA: TGTGCCAGCAGTCTCGACAGGGCAGGCTATGGCTACACCTTC
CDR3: CASSLDRAGYGYTF

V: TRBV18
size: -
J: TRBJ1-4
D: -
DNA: TGTGCCAGCTCTCCCGGGACCGACGCAACTAATGAAAAACTGTTTTTT
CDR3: CASSPGTDATNEKLFF

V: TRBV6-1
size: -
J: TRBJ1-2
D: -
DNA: TGTGCCAGCACCCCAGGCTATGGCTACACCTTC
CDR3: CASTPGYGYTF

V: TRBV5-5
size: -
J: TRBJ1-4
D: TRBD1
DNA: TGTGCCAGCAGTCAGGGGGAGGATGGTGAAAAACTGTTTTTT
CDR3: CASSQGEDGEKLFF

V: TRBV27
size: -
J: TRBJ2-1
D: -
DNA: TGTGCCAGCAGCCGAAACTACAATGAGCAGTTCTTC
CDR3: CASSRNYNEQFF

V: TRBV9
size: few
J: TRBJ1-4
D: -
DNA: TGTGCCAGCAGCGTAGGATGGGGCCTAAATGAAAAACTGTTTTTT
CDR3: CASSVGWGLNEKLFF

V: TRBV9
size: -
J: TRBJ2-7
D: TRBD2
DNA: TGTGCCAGCAGCGTAGGGGTTAGCGGGTTTCCCTCCTACGAGCAGTACTTC
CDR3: CASSVGVSGFPSYEQYF

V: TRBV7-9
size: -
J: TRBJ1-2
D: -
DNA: TGTGCCAGCAGCTTAGCGAGGGCCGATTATGGCTACACCTTC
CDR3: CASSLARADYGYTF

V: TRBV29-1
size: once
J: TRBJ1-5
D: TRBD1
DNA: TGCAGCGTTACCACAGGGGGCAATCAGCCCCAGCATTTT
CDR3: CSVTTGGNQPQHF

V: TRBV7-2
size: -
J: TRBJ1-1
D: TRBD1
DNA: TGTGCCAGCAGACCGGGACAGCGGACAGTCGGAGCTTTCTTT
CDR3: CASRPGQRTVGAFF

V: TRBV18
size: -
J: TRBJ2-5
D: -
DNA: TGTGCCAGCTCACCACCTGAAAAGACCCAGTACTTC
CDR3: CASSPPEKTQYF

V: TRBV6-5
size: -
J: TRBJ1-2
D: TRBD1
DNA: TGTGCCAGCAGACTTTCCCGGACAGGGGGCTACACCTTC
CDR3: CASRLSRTGGYTF

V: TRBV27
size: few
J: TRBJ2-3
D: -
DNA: TGTGCCAGCAGCCTCAGGGGGGGTACAGATACGCAGTATTTT
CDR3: CASSLRGGTDTQYF

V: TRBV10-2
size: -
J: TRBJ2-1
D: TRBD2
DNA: TGCGCCAGCAGTGTGACTAGCGGGAGTAGTGAGCAGTTCTTC
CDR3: CASSVTSGSSEQFF

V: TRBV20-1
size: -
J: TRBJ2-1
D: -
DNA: TGCAGTGCACTATACAATGAGCAGTTCTTC
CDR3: CSALYNEQFF

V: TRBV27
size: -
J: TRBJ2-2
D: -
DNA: TGTGCCAGCAGTGCTAGTTCGGCCGGGGAGCTGTTTTTT
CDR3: CASSASSAGELFF

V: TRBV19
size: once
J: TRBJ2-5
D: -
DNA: TGTGCCAGTAGTATATTGGCGACAGGGGTAGCGGGAGAGACCCAGTACTTC
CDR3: CASSILATGVAGETQYF